This T cell receptor beta chain appears in the sequencing data of a study of T cell responses to AZD1222 COVID-19 vaccine. Turning to the study itself: Pooled in the analysis were second doses at about 4 or about 12 weeks. Study-level results: Seropositive AZD1222 recipients at baseline numbered only five or six. Among vaccine-associated CD4 TCRs, coverage spanned spike, with dominance at 160-218 and 743-854. Unmutated regions of variants are reportedly targeted by nearly half of spike-specific TCRs.

The CDR3 spans 15 residues. In germline, CDR1 is SGHTA, CDR2 FQGNSA. The trim removed 3 bases at V and 5 bases at J, leaving 5 bases unmatched. Worth noting for this clone: What it binds is unknown.

Here immunoSEQ multiplex PCR was the method, and the copy in TCRdb shows in-frame clones only, minus some. Here the sample spans more than 95,000 clones, roughly 90% being singletons. The sample consisted of peripheral blood, taken on day 0 of AZD1222 vaccination. This sequence originates from an adult in good health. This chain links TRBV7-2 with TRBJ2-7; 12 bases line up with TRBD2. CDR3 residues: CASSFRLAGANEQYF. As DNA, the CDR3 is TGTGCCAGCAGCTTTAGACTAGCGGGAGCAAACGAGCAGTACTTC.